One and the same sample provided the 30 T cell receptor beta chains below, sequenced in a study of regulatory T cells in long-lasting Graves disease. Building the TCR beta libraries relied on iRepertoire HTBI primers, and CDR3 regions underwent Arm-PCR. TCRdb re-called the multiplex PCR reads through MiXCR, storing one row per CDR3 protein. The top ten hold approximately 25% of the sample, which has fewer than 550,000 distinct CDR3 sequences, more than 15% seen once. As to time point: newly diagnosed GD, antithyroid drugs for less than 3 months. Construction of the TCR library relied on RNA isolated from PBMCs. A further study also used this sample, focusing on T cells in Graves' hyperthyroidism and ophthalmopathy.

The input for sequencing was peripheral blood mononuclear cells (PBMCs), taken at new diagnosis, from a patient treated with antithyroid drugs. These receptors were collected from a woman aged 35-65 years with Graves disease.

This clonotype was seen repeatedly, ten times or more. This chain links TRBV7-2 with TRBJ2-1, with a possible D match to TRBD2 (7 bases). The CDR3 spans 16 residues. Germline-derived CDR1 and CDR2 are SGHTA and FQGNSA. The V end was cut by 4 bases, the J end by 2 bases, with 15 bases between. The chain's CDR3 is CASSSLRGAPYNEQFF. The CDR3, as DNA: TGTGCCAGCAGCTCCCTTCGGGGGGCCCCCTACAATGAGCAGTTCTTC.

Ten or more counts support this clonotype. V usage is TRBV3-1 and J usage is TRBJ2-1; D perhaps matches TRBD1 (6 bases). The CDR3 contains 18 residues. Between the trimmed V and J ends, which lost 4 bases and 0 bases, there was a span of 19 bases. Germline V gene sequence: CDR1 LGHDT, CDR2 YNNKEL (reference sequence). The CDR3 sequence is CASSPKYPDSVSYNEQFF. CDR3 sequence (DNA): TGTGCCAGCAGCCCTAAATATCCGGACAGTGTCTCCTACAATGAGCAGTTCTTC.

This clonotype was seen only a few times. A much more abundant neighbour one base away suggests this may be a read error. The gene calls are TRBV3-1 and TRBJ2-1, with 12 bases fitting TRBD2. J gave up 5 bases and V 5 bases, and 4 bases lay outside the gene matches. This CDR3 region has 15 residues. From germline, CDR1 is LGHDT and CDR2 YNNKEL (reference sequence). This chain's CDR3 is CASSYGLAGNNEQFF. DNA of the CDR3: TGTGCCAGCAGCTACGGACTAGCGGGGAACAATGAGCAGTTCTTC.

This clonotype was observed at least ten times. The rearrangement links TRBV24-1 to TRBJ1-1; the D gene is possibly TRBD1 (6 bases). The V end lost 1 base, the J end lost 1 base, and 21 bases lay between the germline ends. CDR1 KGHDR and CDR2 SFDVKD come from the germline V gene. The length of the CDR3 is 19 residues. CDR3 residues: CATSDFEGGVGYANTEAFF. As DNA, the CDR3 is TGTGCCACCAGTGATTTCGAGGGGGGAGTGGGATATGCGAACACTGAAGCTTTCTTT.

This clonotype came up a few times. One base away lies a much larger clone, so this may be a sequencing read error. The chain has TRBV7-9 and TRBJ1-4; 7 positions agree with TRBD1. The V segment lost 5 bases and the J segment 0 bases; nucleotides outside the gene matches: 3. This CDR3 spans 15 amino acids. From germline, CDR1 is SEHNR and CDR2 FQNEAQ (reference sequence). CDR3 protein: CASSHGTATNEKLFF. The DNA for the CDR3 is TGTGCCAGCAGCCACGGGACAGCAACTAATGAAAAACTGTTTTTT.

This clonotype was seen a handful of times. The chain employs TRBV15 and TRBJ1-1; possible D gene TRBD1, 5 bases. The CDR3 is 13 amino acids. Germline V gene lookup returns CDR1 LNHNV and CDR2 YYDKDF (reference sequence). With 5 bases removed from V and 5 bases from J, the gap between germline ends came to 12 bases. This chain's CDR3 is CATSQGRETEAFF. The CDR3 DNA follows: TGTGCCACCAGCCAGGGCAGGGAGACTGAAGCTTTCTTT.

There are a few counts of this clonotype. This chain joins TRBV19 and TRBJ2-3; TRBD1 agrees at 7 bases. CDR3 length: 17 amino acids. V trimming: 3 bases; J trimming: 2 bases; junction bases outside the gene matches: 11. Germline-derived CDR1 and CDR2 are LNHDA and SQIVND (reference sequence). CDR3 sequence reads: CASSMRFGDSYTDTQYF. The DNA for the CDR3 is TGTGCCAGTAGTATGAGATTCGGGGACAGCTACACAGATACGCAGTATTTT.

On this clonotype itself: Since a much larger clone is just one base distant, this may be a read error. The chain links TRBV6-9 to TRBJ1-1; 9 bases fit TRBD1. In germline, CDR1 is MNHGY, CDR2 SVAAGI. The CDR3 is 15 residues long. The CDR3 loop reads CTSSYSDRGTTEAFF. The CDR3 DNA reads TGTACCAGCAGTTACTCCGACAGGGGGACAACTGAAGCTTTCTTT.

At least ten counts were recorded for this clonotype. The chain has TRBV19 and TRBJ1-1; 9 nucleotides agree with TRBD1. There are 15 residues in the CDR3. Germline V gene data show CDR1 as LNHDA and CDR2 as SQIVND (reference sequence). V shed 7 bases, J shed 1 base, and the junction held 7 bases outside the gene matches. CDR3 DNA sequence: TGTGCCAGTATTGGGACAGGGCGAACGAACACTGAAGCTTTCTTT. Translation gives CASIGTGRTNTEAFF.

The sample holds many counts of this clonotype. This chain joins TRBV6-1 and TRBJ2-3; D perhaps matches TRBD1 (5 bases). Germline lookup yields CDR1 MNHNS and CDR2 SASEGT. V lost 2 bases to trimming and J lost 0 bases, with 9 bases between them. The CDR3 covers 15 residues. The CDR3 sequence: CASSENSGSTDTQYF. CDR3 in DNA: TGTGCCAGCAGTGAAAATTCAGGGAGCACAGATACGCAGTATTTT.

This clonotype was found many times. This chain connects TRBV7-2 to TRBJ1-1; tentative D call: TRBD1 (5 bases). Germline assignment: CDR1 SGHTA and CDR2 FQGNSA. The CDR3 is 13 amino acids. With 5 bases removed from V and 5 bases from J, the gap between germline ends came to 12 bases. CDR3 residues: CASSAHGGTEAFF. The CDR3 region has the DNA TGTGCCAGCAGCGCGCACGGGGGAACTGAAGCTTTCTTT.

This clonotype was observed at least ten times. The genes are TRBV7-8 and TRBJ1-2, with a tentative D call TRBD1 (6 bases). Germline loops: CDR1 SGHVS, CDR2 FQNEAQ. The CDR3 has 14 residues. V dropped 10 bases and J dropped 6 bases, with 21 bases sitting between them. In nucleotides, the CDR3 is TGTGCCATAGGGGGGCAGGCCCAACCCAATGGCTACACCTTC. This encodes CAIGGQAQPNGYTF.

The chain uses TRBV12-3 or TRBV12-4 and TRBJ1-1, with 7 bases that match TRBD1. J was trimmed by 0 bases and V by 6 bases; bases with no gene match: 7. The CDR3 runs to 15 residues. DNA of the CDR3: TGTGCCAGCAGCCCCGACAGGGTGATGAACACTGAAGCTTTCTTT. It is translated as CASSPDRVMNTEAFF.

The CDR3 DNA follows: TGTGCCAGCAGCTTGCTAGGGCTCGAGCAGTACTTC. Protein: CASSLLGLEQYF. The rearrangement joins TRBV5-5 to TRBJ2-7, with D uncertain. The V gene lost 1 base and the J gene lost 6 bases, with 8 bases spanning the gap. The CDR3 sequence is 12 residues long. CDR1 and CDR2 (germline): SGHKS, YYEKEE (reference sequence).

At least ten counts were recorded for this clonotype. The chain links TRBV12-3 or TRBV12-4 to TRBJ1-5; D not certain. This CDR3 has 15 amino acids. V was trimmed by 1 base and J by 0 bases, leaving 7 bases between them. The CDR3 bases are TGTGCCAGCAGTTTAGGAGTCAATAGCAATCAGCCCCAGCATTTT. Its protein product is CASSLGVNSNQPQHF.

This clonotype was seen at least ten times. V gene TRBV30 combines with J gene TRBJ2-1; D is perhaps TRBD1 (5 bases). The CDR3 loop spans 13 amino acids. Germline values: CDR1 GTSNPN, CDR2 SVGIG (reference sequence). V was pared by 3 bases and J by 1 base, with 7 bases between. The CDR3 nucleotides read TGTGCCTGGAGAGACAGTTCCTACAATGAGCAGTTCTTC. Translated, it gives CAWRDSSYNEQFF. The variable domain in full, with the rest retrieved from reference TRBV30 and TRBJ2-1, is SQTIHQWPATLVQPVGSPLSLECTVEGTSNPNLYWYRQAAGRGLQLLFYSVGIGQISSEVPQNLSASRPQDRQFILSSKKLLLSDSGFYLCAWRDSSYNEQFFGPGTRLTVL.

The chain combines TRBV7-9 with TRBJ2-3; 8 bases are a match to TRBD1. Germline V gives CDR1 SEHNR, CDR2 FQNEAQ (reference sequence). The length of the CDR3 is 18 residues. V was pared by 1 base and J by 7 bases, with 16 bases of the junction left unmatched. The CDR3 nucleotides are TGTGCCAGCAGCTTAGACCTCGCAGGGGGCGGAGTGCAACATACGCAGTATTTT. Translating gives CASSLDLAGGGVQHTQYF.

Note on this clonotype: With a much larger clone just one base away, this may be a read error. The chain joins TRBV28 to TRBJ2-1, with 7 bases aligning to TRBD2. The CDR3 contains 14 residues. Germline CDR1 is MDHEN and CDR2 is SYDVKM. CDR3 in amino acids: CASSLGGTRNEQSF. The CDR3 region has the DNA TGTGCCAGCAGTTTGGGGGGGACTCGGAATGAGCAGTCCTTC.

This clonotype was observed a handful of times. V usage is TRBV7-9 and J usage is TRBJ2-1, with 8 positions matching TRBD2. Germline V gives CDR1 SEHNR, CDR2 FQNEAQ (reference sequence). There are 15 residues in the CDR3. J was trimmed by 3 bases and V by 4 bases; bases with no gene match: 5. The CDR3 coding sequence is TGTGCCAGCAGCTCCCTCGGGGGGGACTACAATGAGCAGTTCTTC. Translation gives CASSSLGGDYNEQFF. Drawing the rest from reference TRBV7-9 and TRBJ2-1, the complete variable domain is DTGVSQNPRHKITKRGQNVTFRCDPISEHNRLYWYRQTLGQGPEFLTYFQNEAQLEKSRLLSDRFSAERPKGSFSTLEIQRTEQGDSAMYLCASSSLGGDYNEQFFGPGTRLTVL.

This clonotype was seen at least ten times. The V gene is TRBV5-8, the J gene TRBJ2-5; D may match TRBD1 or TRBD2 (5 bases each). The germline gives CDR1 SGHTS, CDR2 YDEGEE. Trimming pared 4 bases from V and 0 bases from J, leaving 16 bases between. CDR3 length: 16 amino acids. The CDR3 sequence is CASSHRDRRYQETQYF. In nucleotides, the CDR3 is TGTGCCAGCAGCCACCGGGACCGAAGGTACCAAGAGACCCAGTACTTC.

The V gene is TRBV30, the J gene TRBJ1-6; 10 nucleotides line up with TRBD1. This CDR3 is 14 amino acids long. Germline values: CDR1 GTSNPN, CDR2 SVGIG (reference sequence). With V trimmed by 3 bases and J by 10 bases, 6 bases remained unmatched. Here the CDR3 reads CAWSTGTGVSPLHF. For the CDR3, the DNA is TGTGCCTGGAGCACCGGGACAGGGGTCTCACCCCTCCACTTT.

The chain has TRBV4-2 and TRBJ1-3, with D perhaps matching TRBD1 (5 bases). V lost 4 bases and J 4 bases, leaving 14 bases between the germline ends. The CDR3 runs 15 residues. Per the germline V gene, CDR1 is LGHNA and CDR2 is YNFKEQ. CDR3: CASSLQGALGNTIYF. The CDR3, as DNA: TGTGCCAGCAGCCTTCAAGGGGCGCTCGGAAACACCATATATTTT.

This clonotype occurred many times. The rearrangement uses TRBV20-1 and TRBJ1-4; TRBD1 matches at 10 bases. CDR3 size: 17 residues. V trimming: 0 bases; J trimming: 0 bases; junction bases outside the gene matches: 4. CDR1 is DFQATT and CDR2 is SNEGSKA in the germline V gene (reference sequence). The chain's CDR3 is CSAREEGQGTTNEKLFF. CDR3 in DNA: TGCAGTGCTAGAGAGGAGGGACAGGGGACAACTAATGAAAAACTGTTTTTT.

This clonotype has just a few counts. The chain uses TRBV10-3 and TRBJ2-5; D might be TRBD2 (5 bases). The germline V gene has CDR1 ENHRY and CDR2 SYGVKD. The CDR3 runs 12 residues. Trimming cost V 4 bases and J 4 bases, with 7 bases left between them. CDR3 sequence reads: CAISGAGETQYF. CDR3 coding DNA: TGTGCCATCAGTGGTGCGGGAGAGACCCAGTACTTC.

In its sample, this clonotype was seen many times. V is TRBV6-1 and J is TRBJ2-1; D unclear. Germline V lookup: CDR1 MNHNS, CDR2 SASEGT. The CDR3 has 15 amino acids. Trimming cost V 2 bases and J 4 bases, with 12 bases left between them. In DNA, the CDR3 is TGTGCCAGCAGTGAACTAGGGATCAGATACAATGAGCAGTTCTTC. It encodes CASSELGIRYNEQFF.

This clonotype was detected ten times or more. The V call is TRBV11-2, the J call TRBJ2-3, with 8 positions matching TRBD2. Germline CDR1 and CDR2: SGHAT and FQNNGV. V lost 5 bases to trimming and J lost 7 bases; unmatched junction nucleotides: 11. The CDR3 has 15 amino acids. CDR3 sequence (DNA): TGTGCCAGCAGCCGTGTTGGCGGGGGGTGGAATACGCAGTATTTT. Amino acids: CASSRVGGGWNTQYF.

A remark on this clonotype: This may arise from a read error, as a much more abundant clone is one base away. The CDR3 spells CASSLDHSGGAIYNEQLF. The CDR3 DNA follows: TGTGCCAGCAGCTTAGACCATAGCGGGGGGGCCATATACAATGAGCAGCTCTTC. The chain employs TRBV11-2 and TRBJ2-1; 11 nucleotides match TRBD2. The V gene's germline CDR1 is SGHAT and CDR2 FQNNGV. The CDR3 is 18 amino acids.

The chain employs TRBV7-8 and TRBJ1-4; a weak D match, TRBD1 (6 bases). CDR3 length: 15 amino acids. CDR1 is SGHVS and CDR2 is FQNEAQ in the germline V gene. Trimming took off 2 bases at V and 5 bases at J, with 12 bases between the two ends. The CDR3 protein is CASSLREGGNEKLFF. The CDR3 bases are TGTGCCAGCAGCTTAAGGGAGGGGGGCAATGAAAAACTGTTTTTT.

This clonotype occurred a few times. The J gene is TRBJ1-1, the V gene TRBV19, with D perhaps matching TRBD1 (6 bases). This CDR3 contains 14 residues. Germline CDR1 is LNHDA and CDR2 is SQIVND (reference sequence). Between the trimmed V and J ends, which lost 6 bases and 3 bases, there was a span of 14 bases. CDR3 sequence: CASSQTTGYTEAFF. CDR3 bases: TGTGCCAGTAGCCAAACCACAGGGTACACTGAAGCTTTCTTT.

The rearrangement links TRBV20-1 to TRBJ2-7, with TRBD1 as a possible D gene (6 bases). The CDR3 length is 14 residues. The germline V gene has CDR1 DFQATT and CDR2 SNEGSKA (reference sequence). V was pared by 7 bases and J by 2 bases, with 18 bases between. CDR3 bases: TGCAGTGTTCCATCGGGGACACAACCCTACGAGCAGTACTTC. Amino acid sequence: CSVPSGTQPYEQYF.